This paragraph covers one T cell receptor beta chain sequence. This clone's antigen is unknown. Base quality data are lacking; no much larger clone is found one base away. This specimen comes from a study of T-cell reconstitution after alpha-beta-depleted transplantation in children (TCRdb year 2016). Regarding the study in general: Using TCR repertoire profiling, the study followed T-cell immune reconstitution in a quantitative way in children after TCRalphabeta/CD19-depleted allogeneic hematopoietic cell transplantation.

Receptor libraries were prepared by PCR. Reads for this sample came from an Illumina HiSeq 2500. TCR library preparation used molecular barcoding, with unique molecular identifiers applied to normalize quantification of the TCRbeta repertoire. TCRdb trimmed the raw reads at Q25, called clones with MiXCR and kept productive beta chains. Identical CDR3 proteins give one entry, which carries the most common genes and DNA. In all, the sample holds about 230,000 distinct CDR3 sequences, and about a tenth of those were seen once. The ten largest clones add up to around 6.2% of the sample. From a lookup of the germline V gene (reference sequence), CDR1 and CDR2 are DFQATT and SNEGSKA. The CDR3 contains 14 residues, cysteine and phenylalanine counted. The retained sequence is limited to the CDR3, 42 bases, with the frame set at the first base. V and J are truncated by 0 bases and 5 bases respectively, leaving an intervening sequence of 13 bases.

This receptor chain uses TRBV20-1 and TRBJ2-5; TRBD2 is possibly the D segment (5 matching bases). The clonotype comes from a human donor who donated a stem cell graft to a child with acute lymphoblastic leukemia. This specimen was PBMCs from the stem cell graft donor, taken from the stem cell graft. DNA sequence: TGCAGTGCTAGAGAAACAACTAGGTCCGAGACCCAGTACTTC. Its protein is CSARETTRSETQYF.